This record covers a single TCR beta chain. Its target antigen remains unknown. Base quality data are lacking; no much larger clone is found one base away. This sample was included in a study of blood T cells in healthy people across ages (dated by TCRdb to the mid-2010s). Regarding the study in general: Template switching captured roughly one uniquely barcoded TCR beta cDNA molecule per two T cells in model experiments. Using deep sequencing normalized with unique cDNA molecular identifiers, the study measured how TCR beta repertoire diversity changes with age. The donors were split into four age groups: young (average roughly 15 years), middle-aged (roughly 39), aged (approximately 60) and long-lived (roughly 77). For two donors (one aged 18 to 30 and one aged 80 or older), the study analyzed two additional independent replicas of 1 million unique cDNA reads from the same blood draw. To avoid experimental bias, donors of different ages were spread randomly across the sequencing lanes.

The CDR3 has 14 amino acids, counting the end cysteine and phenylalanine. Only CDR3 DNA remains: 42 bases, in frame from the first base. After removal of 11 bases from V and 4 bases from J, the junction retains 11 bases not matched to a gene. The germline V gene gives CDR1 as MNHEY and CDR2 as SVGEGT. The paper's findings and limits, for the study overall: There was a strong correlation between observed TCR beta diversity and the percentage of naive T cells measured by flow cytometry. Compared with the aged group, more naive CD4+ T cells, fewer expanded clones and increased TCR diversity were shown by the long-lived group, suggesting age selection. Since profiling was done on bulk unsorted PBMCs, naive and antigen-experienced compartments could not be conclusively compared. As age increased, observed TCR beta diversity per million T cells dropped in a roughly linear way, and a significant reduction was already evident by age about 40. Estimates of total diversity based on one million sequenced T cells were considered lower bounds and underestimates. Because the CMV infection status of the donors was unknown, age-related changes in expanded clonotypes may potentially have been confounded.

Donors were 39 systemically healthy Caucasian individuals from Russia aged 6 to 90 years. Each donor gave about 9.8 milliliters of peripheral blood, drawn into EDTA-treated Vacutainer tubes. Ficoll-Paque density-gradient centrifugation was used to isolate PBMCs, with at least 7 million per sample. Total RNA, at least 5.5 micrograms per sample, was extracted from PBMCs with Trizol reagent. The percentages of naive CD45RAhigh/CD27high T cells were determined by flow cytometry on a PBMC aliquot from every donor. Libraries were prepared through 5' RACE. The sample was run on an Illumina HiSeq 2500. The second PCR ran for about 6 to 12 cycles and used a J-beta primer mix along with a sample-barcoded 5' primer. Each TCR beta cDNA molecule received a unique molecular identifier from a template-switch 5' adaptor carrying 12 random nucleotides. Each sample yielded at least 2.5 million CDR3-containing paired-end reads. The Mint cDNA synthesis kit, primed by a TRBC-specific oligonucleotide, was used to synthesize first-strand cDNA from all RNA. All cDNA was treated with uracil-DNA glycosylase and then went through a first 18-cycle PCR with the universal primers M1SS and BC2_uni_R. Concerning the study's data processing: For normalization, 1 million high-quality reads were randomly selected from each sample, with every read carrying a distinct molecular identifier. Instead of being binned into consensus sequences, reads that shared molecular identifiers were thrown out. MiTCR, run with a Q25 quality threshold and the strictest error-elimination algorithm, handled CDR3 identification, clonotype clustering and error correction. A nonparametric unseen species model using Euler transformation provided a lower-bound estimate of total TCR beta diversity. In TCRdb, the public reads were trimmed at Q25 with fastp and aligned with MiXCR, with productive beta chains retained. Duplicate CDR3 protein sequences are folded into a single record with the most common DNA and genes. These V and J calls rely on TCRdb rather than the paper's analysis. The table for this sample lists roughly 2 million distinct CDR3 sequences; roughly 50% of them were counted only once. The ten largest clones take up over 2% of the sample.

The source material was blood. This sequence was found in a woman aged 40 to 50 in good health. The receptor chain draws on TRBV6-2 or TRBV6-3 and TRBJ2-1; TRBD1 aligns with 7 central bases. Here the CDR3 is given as CAGIKGTAYNEQFF. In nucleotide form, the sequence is TGTGCCGGCATCAAGGGGACAGCTTACAATGAGCAGTTCTTC.